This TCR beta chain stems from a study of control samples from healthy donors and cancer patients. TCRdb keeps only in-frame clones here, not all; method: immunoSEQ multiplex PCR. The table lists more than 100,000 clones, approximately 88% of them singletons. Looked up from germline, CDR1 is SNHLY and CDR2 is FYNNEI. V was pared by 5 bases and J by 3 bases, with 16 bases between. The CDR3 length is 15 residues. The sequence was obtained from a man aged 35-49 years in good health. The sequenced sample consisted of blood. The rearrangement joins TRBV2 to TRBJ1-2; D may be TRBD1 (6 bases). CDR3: CASSPPYREDYGYTF. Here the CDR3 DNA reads TGTGCCAGCAGTCCACCCTACAGGGAGGACTATGGCTACACCTTC.